Listed below are T cell receptor beta chains from one sample, sequenced in a study of blood T cells in healthy people across ages. One entry per CDR3 protein results from TCRdb running MiXCR on the 5' RACE reads. The data show 500,000 to 600,000 distinct CDR3 sequences, with 27% seen just once and roughly 18% held by the top ten. Material for sequencing was blood. Receptor source: a woman between 65 and 79 years old in good health. CDR3s leave out the opening cysteine and the closing phenylalanine or tryptophan.

V	CDR3
TRBV5-1	ASSVSGAFNEKLF
TRBV2	ASKAGPSYEQY
TRBV20-1	SVARDTSSEQY
TRBV7-7	ASILAEPGPTLDYEQY
TRBV7-9	ASEGPDQGTQY
TRBV7-9	ASSLGAYEKLF
TRBV5-1	ASSLALAGGPSNEQF
TRBV18	ASSKAPGGAGQPQH
TRBV11-1	ASSIRLDLYYNEQF
TRBV20-1	SARDPREDYT
TRBV5-5	ASIPEGSPLH
TRBV7-2	ARLGGTEAF
TRBV12-5	ASGPPSGETIQY
TRBV4-3	ASSQVSGTPNTEAF
TRBV5-1	ASSLGTSQETQY
TRBV7-3	ASSQGSAPYEQY
TRBV3-1	ASSQAWGAFSYEQY
TRBV5-1	ASSQTVGRVSQY
TRBV5-1	ASSLDGRGDIQY
TRBV20-1	SVGAGSNQPQH
TRBV11-2	ASSLASGDNEQF
TRBV7-9	ASSPPAGGHVYGYT
TRBV11-3	ASSLEGVGELF
TRBV10-3	ATHTGENTEAF
TRBV9	ASSEEDWLTGELF
TRBV9	ASSVDGSGNTIY
TRBV29-1	SVTGLLASSYEQY
TRBV11-1	ASSYVRGGNERY
TRBV12-3/TRBV12-4	ASSKSTGFGEKLF
TRBV7-2	ASSLSGGLLQETQY
TRBV29-1	SVEPDRVYEQY
TRBV20-1	SAIAGGAGGQETQY
TRBV5-1	ASSFPGTENTEAF
TRBV20-1	SCDRDGAKNIQY
TRBV11-3	ASSSLGGNTGELF
TRBV20-1	SARLYGYGHT
TRBV6-2/TRBV6-3	ASSYGGSSGANVLT
TRBV7-9	ASSFQGQGQPQH
TRBV12-3/TRBV12-4	ASSFRGGYGYT
TRBV7-6	ASSLEPSPLVEQY
TRBV6-2/TRBV6-3	ASSYQARGQETQY
TRBV4-2	ASSLGLDADTQY
TRBV7-2	ASSLRGSGDNSPLH
TRBV2	ASRAGSEQY
TRBV7-2	ASSLEQTATEAF
TRBV6-2/TRBV6-3	ASSYSQNNEQF
TRBV3-1	ASSQYQDSINQY
TRBV29-1	SVLLMVEQS
TRBV6-5	ASSYSIQIAKNIQY
TRBV29-1	SVEELSGSQH
TRBV4-3	ASSQDPRGRFNVEKLF
TRBV29-1	SARDRGYPEAF
TRBV7-9	ASSLAPGEAF
TRBV20-1	SATRGYGYT
TRBV7-2	ASSWGVSQPQH
TRBV9	ASSPGQTTLYEQY
TRBV18	ASSPTRSYNEQF
TRBV3-1	ASSQAGLAGGETQY